The 20 T cell receptor beta chains reported below all come from one sample, sequenced in a study of OX40 agonist ivuxolimab in advanced cancers. Some clones are missing from TCRdb's copy, which holds only in-frame ones; the method was immunoSEQ multiplex PCR. Of 70,000 to 80,000 clones in the sample, 85% to 95% are singletons; the top ten hold around 6%. The source material was CD4+ or CD8+ T cells sorted from blood, sampled in a trial of the OX40 agonist ivuxolimab. The receptor source for this set is an adult with an advanced solid tumor such as melanoma, head and neck, liver or kidney cancer.

This clone was seen just once. The chain combines TRBV7-6 with TRBJ2-1; 9 nucleotides align to TRBD2. The CDR3 consists of 18 residues. The trim removed 5 bases at V and 0 bases at J, leaving 11 bases unmatched. Germline loops: CDR1 SGHVS, CDR2 FNYEAQ. CDR3 residues: CASSQKLAGSSSYNEQFF. The CDR3 DNA is TGTGCCAGCAGCCAGAAGCTAGCGGGGTCTAGCTCCTACAATGAGCAGTTCTTC.

This chain uses TRBV28 with TRBJ2-5, with a weak D call TRBD2 (6 bases). With 3 bases removed from V and 7 bases from J, the gap between germline ends came to 30 bases. This CDR3 is 19 amino acids long. The germline gives CDR1 MDHEN, CDR2 SYDVKM. The CDR3 is CASSLIRLFGTSLETTQYF. CDR3 nucleotide sequence: TGTGCCAGCAGTTTGATCCGGTTATTTGGGACTTCGTTGGAGACGACCCAGTACTTC. Complete variable domain (other parts from reference TRBV28 and TRBJ2-5): DVKVTQSSRYLVKRTGEKVFLECVQDMDHENMFWYRQDPGLGLRLIYFSYDVKMKEKGDIPEGYSVSREKKERFSLILESASTNQTSMYLCASSLIRLFGTSLETTQYFGPGTRLLVL.

In nucleotides, the CDR3 is TGTGCCAGCAGCTCGGCCAGACAGGGGCTTTGGGGCGAGCAGTACTTC. Its protein is CASSSARQGLWGEQYF. This chain uses TRBV5-8 with TRBJ2-7; 8 bases agree with TRBD1. The V and J ends lost 3 bases and 6 bases, in that order; junction bases with no gene match: 14. Germline V gene lookup returns CDR1 SGHTS and CDR2 YDEGEE. The CDR3 has 16 amino acids. The full variable domain, completed using reference TRBV5-8 and TRBJ2-7, is EAGVTQSPTHLIKTRGQQATLRCSPISGHTSVYWYQQALGLGLQFLLWYDEGEERNRGNFPPRFSGRQFPNYSSELNVNALELEDSALYLCASSSARQGLWGEQYFGPGTRLTVT.

This chain uses TRBV5-1 with TRBJ2-5; 12 bases fit TRBD1. This CDR3 contains 14 residues. Losses at the gene ends were 4 bases for V and 5 bases for J; bases not matched to a gene: 3. Germline V gives CDR1 SGHRS, CDR2 YFSETQ. This chain's CDR3 is CASSGTGGAETQYF. The CDR3, as DNA: TGCGCCAGCAGCGGGACAGGGGGCGCGGAGACCCAGTACTTC.

This clone was detected only once. The J gene is TRBJ1-1, the V gene TRBV30, with a possible D match to TRBD1 (5 bases). Trimming left V 2 bases short and J 1 base short, with 11 bases between. The CDR3 sequence is 14 residues long. Germline V lookup: CDR1 GTSNPN, CDR2 SVGIG (reference sequence). The CDR3 sequence is CAWSRPQGNTEAFF. The CDR3 region has the DNA TGTGCCTGGAGTCGTCCTCAGGGGAACACTGAAGCTTTCTTT.

Concerning this clone itself: Other DNA sequences in the sample encode the same CDR3. V usage is TRBV19 and J usage is TRBJ2-5, with D tentatively TRBD1 (5 bases). This CDR3 is 13 amino acids long. Germline loops: CDR1 LNHDA, CDR2 SQIVND (reference sequence). V was shortened by 3 bases and J by 3 bases, with 8 bases between the two germline ends. As DNA, the CDR3 is TGTGCCAGTAGTATTTTAGGGGAAGAGACCCAGTACTTC. Translated, it gives CASSILGEETQYF.

This clone appeared a single time. CDR3 bases: TGTGCCAGCAGCACTAGCGGGAGTGCAGAGACCCAGTACTTC. Translating gives CASSTSGSAETQYF. The rearrangement links TRBV7-3 to TRBJ2-5; 11 bases map to TRBD2. J lost 4 bases, V lost 5 bases, and 3 bases had no gene match. The CDR3 is 14 amino acids. Germline values: CDR1 SGHTA, CDR2 FQGTGA.

This clone came up once. Germline is not matched at one junction end, which may reflect a read error. This chain connects TRBV2 to TRBJ2-7; D is uncertain. There are 12 residues in the CDR3. Per the germline V gene, CDR1 is SNHLY and CDR2 is FYNNEI. For the CDR3, the DNA is TGTGCCAGCCGTGACCTTAGGAGCGAGCAGTACTTC. Residues: CASRDLRSEQYF. Filled out from reference TRBV2 and TRBJ2-7, the complete variable domain reads EPEVTQTPSHQVTQMGQEVILRCVPISNHLYFYWYRQILGQKVEFLVSFYNNEISEKSEIFDDQFSVERPDGSNFTLKIRSTKLEDSAMYFCASRDLRSEQYFGPGTRLTVT.

In its sample, this clone was seen once. This chain links TRBV14 with TRBJ2-7; D unresolved. Deletions cut 5 bases from V and 3 bases from J, with 5 bases between. Looked up from germline, CDR1 is SGHDN and CDR2 is FVKESK. This CDR3 contains 11 residues. The CDR3 DNA reads TGTGCCAGCAGCTCAGGCTACGAGCAGTACTTC. Amino acid sequence: CASSSGYEQYF. Complete variable domain (other parts from reference TRBV14 and TRBJ2-7): EAGVTQFPSHSVIEKGQTVTLRCDPISGHDNLYWYRRVMGKEIKFLLHFVKESKQDESGMPNNRFLAERTGGTYSTLKVQPAELEDSGVYFCASSSGYEQYFGPGTRLTVT.

This chain connects TRBV7-8 to TRBJ1-2, with D unclear. The V end lost 8 bases, the J end lost 3 bases, and 16 bases lay between the germline ends. CDR1 SGHVS and CDR2 FQNEAQ come from the germline V gene. The length of the CDR3 is 14 residues. This CDR3 reads CASLGPDPYYGYTF. CDR3 nucleotides: TGTGCCAGCTTAGGACCCGACCCCTACTATGGCTACACCTTC. Drawing the rest from reference TRBV7-8 and TRBJ1-2, the complete variable domain is GAGVSQSPRYKVAKRGQDVALRCDPISGHVSLFWYQQALGQGPEFLTYFQNEAQLDKSGLPSDRFFAERPEGSVSTLKIQRTQQEDSAVYLCASLGPDPYYGYTFGSGTRLTVV.

The V gene is TRBV7-2, the J gene TRBJ2-2; D might be TRBD2 (5 bases). Trimming took 4 bases from V and 5 from J, leaving 11 bases between them. CDR3 length equals 14 residues. Germline V gene data show CDR1 as SGHTA and CDR2 as FQGNSA. The CDR3 reads CASSYGVVTGELFF. The CDR3 DNA follows: TGTGCCAGCAGCTACGGGGTTGTGACCGGGGAGCTGTTTTTT. The full variable domain, rest sourced from reference TRBV7-2 and TRBJ2-2, is GAGVSQSPSNKVTEKGKDVELRCDPISGHTALYWYRQSLGQGLEFLIYFQGNSAPDKSGLPSDRFSAERTGGSVSTLTIQRTQQEDSAVYLCASSYGVVTGELFFGEGSRLTVL.

The genes are TRBV4-3 and TRBJ1-1; 8 nucleotides match TRBD1. J lost 4 bases, V lost 3 bases, and 4 bases had no gene match. Germline CDR1 is LGHNA and CDR2 is YSLEER. CDR3 length: 14 residues. In DNA, the CDR3 is TGCGCCAGCAGCCACTGGACAGGGAGCACTGAAGCTTTCTTT. It codes for CASSHWTGSTEAFF.

The table lists this clone with a few counts. The rearrangement uses TRBV27 and TRBJ2-7, with D tentatively TRBD1 (5 bases). There are 14 residues in the CDR3. Germline-derived CDR1 and CDR2 are MNHEY and SMNVEV (reference sequence). Trimming stripped 0 bases from V and 7 bases from J, with 13 bases between. This chain's CDR3 is CASSLSSQGWEQYF. CDR3 bases: TGTGCCAGCAGTTTATCGAGTCAGGGCTGGGAGCAGTACTTC.

The rearrangement uses TRBV29-1 and TRBJ2-3; TRBD1 might be the D (6 bases). The V gene lost 3 bases and the J gene lost 5 bases, with 24 bases spanning the gap. Germline V gene lookup returns CDR1 SQVTM and CDR2 ANQGSEA. The CDR3 runs to 17 residues. DNA for the CDR3: TGCAGCGTTGATCGGGTAGAGGGGGAGCCGTCGAGAGATACGCAGTATTTT. Its protein is CSVDRVEGEPSRDTQYF.

The chain couples TRBV6-1 to TRBJ2-7, with unresolved D. The germline CDR1 and CDR2 sequences are MNHNS and SASEGT. Trimming pared 8 bases from V and 5 bases from J, leaving 22 bases between. CDR3 length equals 15 residues. In nucleotides, the CDR3 is TGTGCCAGCCAAGAAGGCGTTGGAGTTCTGGACGAGCAGTACTTC. It encodes CASQEGVGVLDEQYF.

The J gene is TRBJ1-1, the V gene TRBV11-2; D may be TRBD1 (5 bases). Germline CDR1 SGHAT, CDR2 FQNNGV. The CDR3 covers 12 residues. Trimming took off 3 bases at V and 7 bases at J, with 9 bases between the two ends. The CDR3 sequence is CASSFPGLEAFF. The CDR3 DNA follows: TGTGCCAGCAGCTTCCCGGGACTTGAAGCTTTCTTT. Full variable domain (rest looked up from reference TRBV11-2 and TRBJ1-1): EAGVAQSPRYKIIEKRQSVAFWCNPISGHATLYWYQQILGQGPKLLIQFQNNGVVDDSQLPKDRFSAERLKGVDSTLKIQPAKLEDSAVYLCASSFPGLEAFFGQGTRLTVV.

Of note for this clone: Other nucleotide sequences from this sample produce the same CDR3. The CDR3: CASSVGQGDTEAFF. DNA of the CDR3: TGTGCCAGCAGCGTAGGGCAGGGCGACACTGAAGCTTTCTTT. The chain joins TRBV9 to TRBJ1-1, with D maybe TRBD1 (5 bases). Germline V gives CDR1 SGDLS, CDR2 YYNGEE. This CDR3 spans 14 amino acids. Trimming stripped 0 bases from V and 3 bases from J, with 9 bases between.

J is TRBJ1-5 and V is TRBV10-3; no definite D call. V was trimmed by 6 bases and J by 1 base, leaving 7 bases between them. The V gene's germline CDR1 is ENHRY and CDR2 SYGVKD. The CDR3 has 13 amino acids. CDR3 sequence: CAIRDGSNQPQHF. The CDR3 bases are TGTGCCATCAGAGACGGGAGCAATCAGCCCCAGCATTTT.

V usage is TRBV13 and J usage is TRBJ2-2, with TRBD2 identical over 9 bases. V shed 2 bases and J 6 bases; nucleotides not matched to a gene: 10. The CDR3 sequence is 17 residues long. Germline V gives CDR1 PRHDT, CDR2 FYEKMQ (reference sequence). CDR3 loop: CASSLLRAGGPAGELFF. CDR3 coding DNA: TGTGCCAGCAGCTTACTCCGAGCGGGAGGTCCCGCCGGGGAGCTGTTTTTT.

The chain links TRBV9 to TRBJ2-5; D unresolved. Trimming pared 4 bases from V and 5 bases from J, leaving 9 bases between. Per the germline V gene, CDR1 is SGDLS and CDR2 is YYNGEE. The CDR3 has 12 amino acids. The CDR3 coding sequence is TGTGCCAGCAGCTCCCGAAGGGAGACCCAGTACTTC. Its protein is CASSSRRETQYF.